One and the same sample provided the 5 T cell receptor beta chains below, sequenced in a study of PD-L1 blockade in urothelial cancer. Sequencing was performed with immunoSEQ multiplex PCR; in TCRdb, only in-frame clones are kept and a portion is missing. The sample contains about 51,000 clones, around 85% of which appear only once. The sample in question was PBMCs, obtained around atezolizumab (anti-PD-L1) treatment. The receptor set was obtained from a man aged 55-75 years with urothelial cancer.

This clone was seen just once. The rearrangement links TRBV28 to TRBJ1-5; D is perhaps TRBD1 (5 bases). Germline V CDR1 and CDR2: MDHEN, SYDVKM. The length of the CDR3 is 15 residues. Trimming removed 4 bases at V and 3 bases at J, with 13 bases between. The CDR3 nucleotides read TGTGCCAGCAGTTGGGGCGTGAGAAACAATCAGCCCCAGCATTTT. Amino acid sequence: CASSWGVRNNQPQHF.

The V gene is TRBV19, the J gene TRBJ2-7, with 11 positions matching TRBD2. The CDR3 runs 16 residues. Germline CDR1 and CDR2: LNHDA and SQIVND (reference sequence). The trim removed 3 bases at V and 0 bases at J, leaving 4 bases unmatched. The CDR3 sequence is CASSMATSGNSYEQYF. In nucleotides, the CDR3 is TGTGCCAGTAGTATGGCGACTAGCGGGAACTCCTACGAGCAGTACTTC.

The rearrangement links TRBV7-8 to TRBJ1-1; tentative D call: TRBD1 (6 bases). CDR1 SGHVS and CDR2 FQNEAQ come from the germline V gene. V lost 6 bases and J lost 2, with 22 bases in between. The CDR3 totals 17 residues. Here the CDR3 DNA reads TGTGCCAGCAGACCCCGCCCCACGGGACACATCAACACTGAAGCTTTCTTT. Its translation is CASRPRPTGHINTEAFF.

V is TRBV5-1 and J is TRBJ2-3, with 10 bases aligning to TRBD1. The CDR3 sequence is 19 residues long. V lost 4 bases, J lost 6 bases, and 20 bases stayed unmatched. Germline-derived CDR1 and CDR2 are SGHRS and YFSETQ. The CDR3 here is CASSTGTGAGSQYADTQYF. The CDR3 DNA follows: TGCGCCAGCAGCACCGGGACAGGGGCCGGGAGCCAATACGCGGATACGCAGTATTTT.

The chain uses TRBV30 and TRBJ2-7, with a weak D call TRBD1 (6 bases). Germline assignment: CDR1 GTSNPN and CDR2 SVGIG (reference sequence). The CDR3 has 14 residues. Trimming removed 3 bases at V and 9 bases at J, with 21 bases between. The CDR3 reads CAWRQGNTARRQYF. The CDR3 region has the DNA TGTGCCTGGAGGCAGGGGAATACGGCTCGTAGGCAGTACTTC.